These 32 T cell receptor beta chains came from one sample sequenced in a study of cytomegalovirus exposure and HLA in healthy donors. The study ran its PCR with 60 Vbeta and 13 Jbeta primers. TCRdb's table, derived via immunoSEQ multiplex PCR, lists solely in-frame clones and lacks some. The table lists just over 200,000 clones, around 85% of them singletons. The sequenced sample was PBMCs. These receptor sequences come from a man aged 50 or older in good health and CMV-seronegative.

The chain employs TRBV27 and TRBJ2-5, with 7 bases that match TRBD2. This CDR3 is built from 14 residues. Germline loops: CDR1 MNHEY, CDR2 SMNVEV (reference sequence). V lost 5 bases, J lost 3 bases, and 6 bases stayed unmatched. The CDR3 is CASSRLGLEETQYF. As DNA, the CDR3 is TGTGCCAGCAGTCGACTTGGACTAGAAGAGACCCAGTACTTC.

This chain uses TRBV7-2 with TRBJ1-3, with 7 nucleotides matching TRBD1. CDR1 SGHTA and CDR2 FQGNSA come from the germline V gene. J gave up 4 bases and V 4 bases, and 4 bases lay outside the gene matches. The CDR3 is made up of 14 amino acids. Here the CDR3 reads CASSSDRAGNTIYF. The CDR3 nucleotides read TGTGCCAGCAGCTCCGACAGGGCCGGAAACACCATATATTTT.

This chain links TRBV4-3 with TRBJ2-7; D possibly corresponds to TRBD2 (6 bases). Germline V gives CDR1 LGHNA, CDR2 YSLEER. V lost 2 bases to trimming and J lost 7 bases, with 27 bases between them. The CDR3 is 18 amino acids. The CDR3 here is CASSQNLARAAGEDEQYF. In DNA, the CDR3 is TGCGCCAGCAGCCAAAACCTCGCACGGGCAGCCGGGGAGGATGAGCAGTACTTC.

The chain carries TRBV10-3 and TRBJ1-5, with 7 bases lining up with TRBD1. Germline V gene data show CDR1 as ENHRY and CDR2 as SYGVKD. This CDR3 has 14 amino acids. With V trimmed by 4 bases and J by 2 bases, 2 bases remained unmatched. This chain's CDR3 is CAISGQGGNQPQHF. The CDR3 DNA sequence: TGTGCCATCAGTGGACAGGGAGGCAATCAGCCCCAGCATTTT.

There are a few counts of this clone. The V and J genes are TRBV5-8 and TRBJ2-7, with D possibly TRBD1 on 6 matching bases. Germline V gene lookup returns CDR1 SGHTS and CDR2 YDEGEE. The CDR3 totals 15 residues. V shed 0 bases and J shed 0 bases, with 10 bases lying between them. The CDR3 here is CASSLDRVSSYEQYF. The CDR3 DNA follows: TGTGCCAGCAGCTTGGACAGGGTTAGCTCCTACGAGCAGTACTTC.

This rearrangement joins TRBV6-1 to TRBJ2-7; 8 nucleotides line up with TRBD2. Germline V gene data show CDR1 as MNHNS and CDR2 as SASEGT. The CDR3 is 14 amino acids. With 8 bases clipped from V and 0 bases from J, the junction kept 6 bases outside the gene matches. CDR3 DNA: TGTGCCAGCGAAAGCGGGGGTAGCTCCTACGAGCAGTACTTC. Translated, it gives CASESGGSSYEQYF.

The V gene is TRBV28, the J gene TRBJ1-2; D may be TRBD1 (6 bases). Germline CDR1 is MDHEN and CDR2 is SYDVKM. The CDR3 loop spans 13 amino acids. Trimming removed 8 bases from V and 0 bases from J, with 10 bases in between. The CDR3 DNA reads as TGTGCCAGCCGGGGGGCTTCTAACTATGGCTACACCTTC. This translates into CASRGASNYGYTF.

The chain combines TRBV28 with TRBJ1-5; the match to TRBD1 covers 7 bases. Germline values: CDR1 MDHEN, CDR2 SYDVKM. The V and J ends lost 10 bases and 6 bases, in that order; junction bases with no gene match: 39. There are 23 residues in the CDR3. The CDR3 DNA is TGTGCCAACTTGCCCGGGGACAGCCGCTATAGCAATCAGCCCCGGGCCGCCCTTCAGCCCCAGCATTTT. This sequence encodes CANLPGDSRYSNQPRAALQPQHF.

The V call is TRBV12-5, the J call TRBJ1-4; D is perhaps TRBD1 (5 bases). The germline CDR1 and CDR2 sequences are LGHNT and FRNRAP. The ends were cut back, 2 bases at V and 13 bases at J, with 11 bases in the middle. The CDR3 contains 12 residues. CDR3 residues: CASGLRGQRLFF. The CDR3 coding sequence is TGTGCTAGTGGTTTGCGAGGACAAAGACTGTTTTTT.

This chain joins TRBV28 and TRBJ1-4; TRBD1 aligns across 7 bases. Trimming at V came to 2 bases and at J to 6 bases, leaving 18 bases not matched to a gene. This CDR3 comprises 19 residues. Germline CDR1 reads MDHEN; CDR2 reads SYDVKM. CDR3 sequence (DNA): TGTGCCAGCAGTTTACCTCGACAGGGCTTCGGGAAGATAGATGAAAAACTGTTTTTT. Its translation: CASSLPRQGFGKIDEKLFF.

The chain combines TRBV7-8 with TRBJ2-4; 7 nucleotides line up with TRBD2. The length of the CDR3 is 18 residues. CDR1 and CDR2 (germline): SGHVS, FQNEAQ. V shed 0 bases and J 1 base; nucleotides not matched to a gene: 9. The CDR3 DNA follows: TGTGCCAGCAGCTTAGCGGGGGGGGAAGGGAGGGCCAAAAACATTCAGTACTTC. Its translation: CASSLAGGEGRAKNIQYF. Supplemented by reference TRBV7-8 and TRBJ2-4, the full variable domain reads GAGVSQSPRYKVAKRGQDVALRCDPISGHVSLFWYQQALGQGPEFLTYFQNEAQLDKSGLPSDRFFAERPEGSVSTLKIQRTQQEDSAVYLCASSLAGGEGRAKNIQYFGAGTRLSVL.

J is TRBJ1-2 and V is TRBV6-5, with a tentative D call TRBD1 (6 bases). V lost 0 bases to trimming and J lost 5 bases, with 10 bases between them. The CDR3 runs to 14 residues. CDR1 and CDR2 (germline): MNHEY, SVGAGI. CDR3 coding DNA: TGTGCCAGCAGTTACTCGAGTACAGGGTATGGCTACACCTTC. Translating gives CASSYSSTGYGYTF.

Regarding this clone: Its ends do not fully match the called genes, so a read error is possible. V gene TRBV30 combines with J gene TRBJ2-3, with 16 nucleotides matching TRBD2. Germline CDR1 reads GTSNPN; CDR2 reads SVGIG (reference sequence). This CDR3 comprises 18 residues. The CDR3 sequence is CTWSGTSGRATGTDTQYF. The DNA for the CDR3 is TGTACCTGGAGTGGGACTAGCGGGAGGGCCACCGGCACAGATACGCAGTATTTT. The whole variable domain, remainder taken from reference TRBV30 and TRBJ2-3, is SQTIHQWPATLVQPVGSPLSLECTVEGTSNPNLYWYRQAAGRGLQLLFYSVGIGQISSEVPQNLSASRPQDRQFILSSKKLLLSDSGFYLCTWSGTSGRATGTDTQYFGPGTRLTVL.

V usage is TRBV29-1 and J usage is TRBJ2-2; tentative D call: TRBD2 (5 bases). V was clipped by 3 bases and J by 3 bases, with 11 bases between them. The CDR3 covers 14 residues. Germline CDR1 SQVTM, CDR2 ANQGSEA. CDR3 coding DNA: TGCAGCGTTGACGAGGGAGTGCACACCGGGGAGCTGTTTTTT. Translation gives CSVDEGVHTGELFF.

The rearrangement uses TRBV5-1 and TRBJ2-3, with a weak D call TRBD1 (5 bases). This CDR3 region has 15 residues. Germline V CDR1 and CDR2: SGHRS, YFSETQ. Trimming removed 0 bases from V and 0 bases from J, with 8 bases in between. CDR3 DNA sequence: TGCGCCAGCAGCTTGGGGGGCCCTAGCACAGATACGCAGTATTTT. This encodes CASSLGGPSTDTQYF.

The chain couples TRBV25-1 to TRBJ1-1; 9 positions agree with TRBD1. The J segment lost 7 bases and the V segment lost 5 bases, leaving 8 bases of the junction unmatched. Per the germline V gene, CDR1 is MGHDK and CDR2 is SYGVNS. CDR3 length: 14 residues. CDR3 residues: CASSKKQGAFEAFF. In DNA, the CDR3 is TGTGCCAGCAGTAAAAAACAGGGGGCTTTTGAAGCTTTCTTT.

This clone was seen once. J is TRBJ1-4 and V is TRBV23-1; 7 bases are shared with TRBD1. TRBV23-1 is designated an ORF whose function remains uncertain. The junction had 9 bases not matched to a gene; V was cut back by 3 bases and J by 5 bases. The CDR3 consists of 16 residues. This chain's CDR3 is CASSHGGRGLNEKLFF. CDR3 sequence (DNA): TGCGCCAGCAGTCACGGCGGGAGGGGGCTGAATGAAAAACTGTTTTTT.

This clone was seen more than once but under ten times. The CDR3 region has the DNA TGTGCCAGCAGTTTGACAGCGAACACTGAAGCTTTCTTT. Protein sequence: CASSLTANTEAFF. The chain recombines TRBV6-4 with TRBJ1-1; possibly TRBD1 for D (5 bases). V was pared by 5 bases and J by 1 base, with 8 bases between. CDR3 length: 13 amino acids. Germline CDR1 is MRHNA and CDR2 is SNTAGT.

This chain uses TRBV27 with TRBJ1-1; the D gene is possibly TRBD1 (6 bases). The germline CDR1 and CDR2 sequences are MNHEY and SMNVEV (reference sequence). The CDR3 loop spans 16 amino acids. The ends were cut back, 3 bases at V and 0 bases at J, with 14 bases in the middle. The CDR3 sequence: CASSFRDNGMNTEAFF. As DNA, the CDR3 is TGTGCCAGCAGTTTTAGGGACAACGGAATGAACACTGAAGCTTTCTTT.

The CDR3 DNA follows: TGCGCCAGCAGTGAGGAGACTAGCGGCACAGATACGCAGTATTTT. Translating gives CASSEETSGTDTQYF. The chain links TRBV10-1 to TRBJ2-3; TRBD2 agrees at 8 bases. Germline lookup yields CDR1 WNHNN and CDR2 SYGVQD (reference sequence). V shed 2 bases, J shed 1 base, and the junction held 2 bases outside the gene matches. This CDR3 is built from 15 residues.

The rearrangement links TRBV4-2 to TRBJ1-2; 8 positions agree with TRBD1. Trimming at V came to 0 bases and at J to 4 bases, leaving 4 bases not matched to a gene. Germline V CDR1 and CDR2: LGHNA, YNFKEQ. The CDR3 extends over 15 amino acids. Here the CDR3 reads CASSQETGGVYGYTF. Written as DNA, the CDR3 is TGTGCCAGCAGCCAAGAAACAGGGGGAGTCTATGGCTACACCTTC.

V and J are TRBV28 and TRBJ1-2, with D perhaps TRBD1 (6 bases). Germline V CDR1 and CDR2: MDHEN, SYDVKM. This CDR3 comprises 14 residues. Trimming pared 1 base from V and 8 bases from J, leaving 14 bases between. CDR3 sequence: CASSLSGTYHGYTF. In DNA form, the CDR3 reads TGTGCCAGCAGTTTATCAGGGACATACCACGGCTACACCTTC.

This clone was seen many times. The rearrangement links TRBV18 to TRBJ1-3, with a tentative D call TRBD1 (6 bases). This CDR3 contains 16 residues. The V end lost 4 bases, the J end lost 2 bases, and 15 bases lay between the germline ends. Germline lookup yields CDR1 KGHSH and CDR2 LQKENI. CDR3 loop: CASSLLPGTTGNTIYF. For the CDR3, the DNA is TGTGCCAGCTCACTACTGCCCGGGACAACTGGAAACACCATATATTTT.

The rearrangement joins TRBV5-4 to TRBJ1-1; D is perhaps TRBD1 (5 bases). The CDR3 totals 14 residues. Germline loops: CDR1 SGHNT, CDR2 YYREEE (reference sequence). The V and J ends lost 5 bases and 5 bases respectively, with 16 bases between them. The CDR3: CASRSGRGGTEAFF. The CDR3 nucleotides are TGTGCCAGCAGATCGGGACGGGGGGGGACTGAAGCTTTCTTT.

A few counts support this clone. The chain links TRBV15 to TRBJ2-4; TRBD2 matches at 7 bases. This CDR3 comprises 18 residues. Trimming took 0 bases from V and 3 from J; bases not matched to a gene: 11. Germline CDR1 reads LNHNV; CDR2 reads YYDKDF (reference sequence). The CDR3 protein is CATSRDLGGGFSKNIQYF. The DNA of the CDR3 is TGTGCCACCAGCAGAGACCTGGGGGGGGGTTTTAGCAAAAACATTCAGTACTTC.

The chain employs TRBV30 and TRBJ2-1, with 9 bases that match TRBD1. From germline, CDR1 is GTSNPN and CDR2 SVGIG (reference sequence). This CDR3 has 14 residues. The junction had 6 bases not matched to a gene; V was cut back by 1 base and J by 8 bases. The CDR3 coding sequence is TGTGCCTGGAGTGGACAGGGGGGTTCTGATGAGCAGTTCTTC. Protein product: CAWSGQGGSDEQFF.

This chain links TRBV2 with TRBJ2-7, with D perhaps TRBD2 (5 bases). The V end lost 1 base, the J end lost 4 bases, and 14 bases lay between the germline ends. The CDR3 runs 15 residues. Looked up from germline, CDR1 is SNHLY and CDR2 is FYNNEI. The CDR3 DNA reads TGTGCCAGCAGTGAAGTGGACTTTGTATCGTACGAGCAGTACTTC. Translating gives CASSEVDFVSYEQYF.

V usage is TRBV27 and J usage is TRBJ2-3; 11 nucleotides line up with TRBD2. V shed 7 bases and J 0 bases; nucleotides not matched to a gene: 6. The germline gives CDR1 MNHEY, CDR2 SMNVEV (reference sequence). The CDR3 runs 16 residues. CDR3 DNA sequence: TGTGCCAGCAAAAGACTAGCGGGACCTAGCACAGATACGCAGTATTTT. Amino acid sequence: CASKRLAGPSTDTQYF.

The chain couples TRBV5-6 to TRBJ1-2; D is uncertain. V lost 0 bases and J lost 10, with 16 bases in between. The CDR3 covers 14 residues. The germline CDR1 and CDR2 sequences are SGHDT and YYEEEE. The CDR3 sequence: CASSLGGGPTFYTF. CDR3 nucleotide sequence: TGTGCCAGCAGCTTGGGTGGCGGGCCTACGTTCTACACCTTC.

The CDR3 DNA follows: TGTGCCAGCAGCCCCGGACAGGGGAAGGATACGCAGTATTTT. Translating it yields CASSPGQGKDTQYF. The V gene is TRBV11-3, the J gene TRBJ2-3, with TRBD1 identical over 9 bases. The V segment lost 5 bases and the J segment 6 bases; nucleotides outside the gene matches: 6. Germline V gene lookup returns CDR1 SGHNT and CDR2 YENEEA. The CDR3 is made up of 14 amino acids.

The chain joins TRBV27 to TRBJ1-5, with 9 bases identical to TRBD1. Germline V lookup: CDR1 MNHEY, CDR2 SMNVEV (reference sequence). Trimming removed 4 bases from V and 0 bases from J; junction bases left unmatched: 13. This CDR3 spans 19 amino acids. CDR3 DNA: TGTGCCAGCAGTTCTGAACCGGGACAGGGCCGTTATAGCAATCAGCCCCAGCATTTT. This sequence encodes CASSSEPGQGRYSNQPQHF.

The chain uses TRBV7-3 and TRBJ2-5; D perhaps matches TRBD2 (6 bases). Deletions cut 5 bases from V and 3 bases from J, with 10 bases between. The length of the CDR3 is 13 residues. The germline CDR1 and CDR2 sequences are SGHTA and FQGTGA. The CDR3 DNA reads as TGTGCCAGCAGCCCCTCTAGCGAAGAGACCCAGTACTTC. Amino acids: CASSPSSEETQYF.